These T cell receptor beta chains were read from a single sample in a study of blood T cell repertoires in COVID-19. Method: immunoSEQ multiplex PCR; TCRdb's copy keeps in-frame clones and lacks some. This table holds over 250,000 clones, roughly 92% found once. Sample: peripheral blood. These receptors all stem from a woman under 40 with COVID-19, enrolled during active disease. Both conserved end residues are part of each CDR3. Each record gives: D gene, J gene, clone size, V gene, CDR3 DNA, CDR3 protein. A D gene is named only where the DNA matches it firmly. Rows give clone size only sometimes, using once, few, many, or a class for an expanded clone.

TRBD2	TRBJ2-3	-	TRBV5-6	TGTGCCAGCAGCCCGTATAGCGGGAGGGCGACAGATACGCAGTATTTT	CASSPYSGRATDTQYF
TRBD1	TRBJ1-2	-	TRBV24-1	TGTGCCACCAGTGATACAGGGGCCTATGGCTACACCTTC	CATSDTGAYGYTF
TRBD2	TRBJ2-7	-	TRBV27	TGTGCCAGCAGAACTGGACTAGCGGCCAAGGAACTGTTC	CASRTGLAAKELF
-	TRBJ2-6	once	TRBV7-2	TGTGCCAGCAGCCCACGGGTTTCTGGGGCCAACGTCCTGACTTTC	CASSPRVSGANVLTF
-	TRBJ1-1	-	TRBV11-2	TGTGCCAGCAGCTTAGAGAGAAACACTGAAGCTTTCTTT	CASSLERNTEAFF
TRBD1	TRBJ1-4	-	TRBV5-1	TGCGCCAGCAGCCTAGGACAGGGGGCCCTACGGGAGAAACTGTTTTTT	CASSLGQGALREKLFF
-	TRBJ1-4	-	TRBV5-4	TGTGCCAGCAGCTTGGGACAGAAAAAACTGTTTTTT	CASSLGQKKLFF
TRBD1	TRBJ1-6	-	TRBV28	TGTGCCAGCAGTTGGGGGACAGCAAATTCACCCCTCCACTTT	CASSWGTANSPLHF
-	TRBJ1-2	-	TRBV5-1	TGCGCCAGCAGCTTGGGGGTACCCGAAGAGGGCTATGGCTACACCTTC	CASSLGVPEEGYGYTF
TRBD1	TRBJ1-1	-	TRBV6-5	TGTGCCAGCAGGGAGGACAGGGCTGTCACTGAAGCTTTCTTT	CASREDRAVTEAFF
TRBD2	TRBJ2-1	-	TRBV5-4	TGTGCCAGCAGCTTGGCGGGAGGGACAAATGAGCAGTTCTTC	CASSLAGGTNEQFF
-	TRBJ1-2	-	TRBV6-1	TGTGCCAGCAGTGATGGGGAACAGGCTTACTATGGCTACACCTTC	CASSDGEQAYYGYTF
-	TRBJ2-5	-	TRBV24-1	TGTGCCACCAGTGATTACAACCAAGAGACCCAGTACTTC	CATSDYNQETQYF
-	TRBJ1-6	-	TRBV9	TGTGCCAGCAGCGTAGGTCGGTCCGGAGATTCACCCCTCCACTTT	CASSVGRSGDSPLHF
TRBD1	TRBJ2-1	-	TRBV19	TGTGCCAGTAGTATAGGACAGGGGGCGAACAATGAGCAGTTCTTC	CASSIGQGANNEQFF
TRBD1	TRBJ2-7	-	TRBV13	TGTGCCAGCACCCCCCGGACAGGGGTACACGAGCAGTACTTC	CASTPRTGVHEQYF
-	TRBJ1-2	once	TRBV28	TGTGCCGCCGACTCTCGACGGGAGAACTATGGCTACACCTTC	CAADSRRENYGYTF
-	TRBJ1-6	-	TRBV19	TGTGCCAGTAGTTTCCAGGGGAATTCACCCCTCCACTTT	CASSFQGNSPLHF
TRBD1	TRBJ1-1	-	TRBV5-1	TGCGCCACCCAACCAGGGGGGCAAATGAACACTGAAGCTTTCTTT	CATQPGGQMNTEAFF
TRBD1	TRBJ2-2	-	TRBV7-3	TGTGCCAGCAGCTTTTCTAACAGGGGGAACACCGGGGAGCTGTTTTTT	CASSFSNRGNTGELFF
-	TRBJ2-7	-	TRBV9	TGTGCCAGCAGCGTAGGAGACAACCTCTACGAGCAGTACTTC	CASSVGDNLYEQYF
-	TRBJ2-1	-	TRBV5-1	TGCGCCAGCAGCTTACCGGGACTCTACTACAATGAGCAGTTCTTC	CASSLPGLYYNEQFF
-	TRBJ2-2	-	TRBV5-1	TGCGCCAGCAGTTTTTCGCAGGGGTTCCCCGGGGAGCTGTTTTTT	CASSFSQGFPGELFF
-	TRBJ1-2	-	TRBV12-3/TRBV12-4	TGTGCCAGCAGCCCCCTTCGGGTGGAGGGCTACACCTTC	CASSPLRVEGYTF
-	TRBJ1-5	-	TRBV30	TGTGCCTGGGGGGGCCGGGACACTGCCAATCAGCCCCAGCATTTT	CAWGGRDTANQPQHF
TRBD2	TRBJ2-3	-	TRBV6-1	TGTGCCAGCAGTGGCCCCGGGACTAGCGGGCCAGATACGCAGTATTTT	CASSGPGTSGPDTQYF
-	TRBJ1-1	-	TRBV6-5	TGTGCCAGCACCTATAGCGTGAACACTGAAGCTTTCTTT	CASTYSVNTEAFF
TRBD1	TRBJ1-6	-	TRBV28	TGTGCCAGCGGGACAGGGCGATCACCCCTCCACTTT	CASGTGRSPLHF